This T cell receptor beta chain was found in a study of cytomegalovirus exposure and HLA in healthy donors. Primers included in the PCR were 60 Vbeta and 13 Jbeta primers. Here immunoSEQ multiplex PCR was the method, and the copy in TCRdb shows in-frame clones only, minus some. The sample data list about 43,000 clones. From germline, CDR1 is SGHDT and CDR2 YYEEEE. There are 15 residues in the CDR3. J gave up 8 bases and V 2 bases, and 8 bases lay outside the gene matches. The V and J genes are TRBV5-6 and TRBJ1-4, with 8 bases lining up with TRBD1. The origin of this receptor is a woman between 25 and 40 years old in good health and CMV-seronegative. Sequencing was done on a sample of PBMCs. CDR3 loop: CASSFYDRGKEKLFF. CDR3 DNA: TGTGCCAGCAGCTTTTATGACAGGGGAAAGGAAAAACTGTTTTTT.